This entry lists 9 T cell receptor beta chains sequenced from one sample in a study of cytomegalovirus exposure and HLA in healthy donors (dated by TCRdb to 2017 to 2019). Library creation used the immunoSEQ multiplex PCR assay. For the multiplex PCR, a mixture combining 60 forward primers for TCR Vbeta segments and 13 reverse primers for TCR Jbeta segments was used. TCRdb stores this immuneACCESS table with in-frame sequences only. Part of the clones is absent; in the studies checked, under half of the shortfall reflects unresolved V genes, and no reason is known for the rest. Here the sample has some 120,000 clones; around 80% occur a single time. Of the sample, under 13% is held by the ten largest clones. The sequenced material came from PBMCs. These receptors all stem from a man between 25 and 39 years old in good health and CMV-seropositive.

V is TRBV19 and J is TRBJ2-1, with no clear D. The V end was cut by 1 base, the J end by 4 bases, with 11 bases between. The germline gives CDR1 LNHDA, CDR2 SQIVND (reference sequence). The CDR3 length is 15 residues. CDR3 residues: CASSIGDYSYNEQFF. Here the CDR3 DNA reads TGTGCCAGTAGTATAGGTGATTACTCTTACAATGAGCAGTTCTTC.

The rearrangement joins TRBV29-1 to TRBJ2-1; 11 positions agree with TRBD2. Unmatched junction bases numbered 3, after V lost 8 bases and J lost 0 bases. The CDR3 consists of 14 residues. Germline CDR1 SQVTM, CDR2 ANQGSEA. The CDR3 spells CSSGLAGSYNEQFF. The CDR3 region has the DNA TGCAGCTCAGGACTAGCGGGCTCCTACAATGAGCAGTTCTTC.

CDR3 sequence: CASRPAGGYEQYF. The CDR3 DNA follows: TGTGCCAGCCGCCCAGCGGGAGGCTACGAGCAGTACTTC. The chain has TRBV27 and TRBJ2-7; 9 bases agree with TRBD2. This CDR3 comprises 13 residues. The ends lost 8 bases at V and 3 bases at J; junction bases unmatched: 5. CDR1 is MNHEY, CDR2 SMNVEV, per germline (reference sequence).

This clone was seen more than once but under ten times. J is TRBJ2-7 and V is TRBV7-2; TRBD2 aligns across 8 bases. The length of the CDR3 is 14 residues. V was clipped by 2 bases and J by 6 bases; unmatched bases: 6. Germline V lookup: CDR1 SGHTA, CDR2 FQGNSA. This CDR3 is CASSLLGLAGEQYF. The CDR3 coding sequence is TGTGCCAGCAGCTTATTAGGGCTAGCGGGCGAGCAGTACTTC.

By share, this clone ranks as medium-sized. The chain uses TRBV6-1 and TRBJ2-7; D possibly corresponds to TRBD1 (6 bases). Germline V gene sequence: CDR1 MNHNS, CDR2 SASEGT. Trimming removed 6 bases at V and 2 bases at J, with 14 bases between. The CDR3 contains 14 residues. CDR3: CASSLQGVTYEQYF. CDR3 DNA sequence: TGTGCCAGCAGCTTACAGGGTGTGACCTACGAGCAGTACTTC.

The chain joins TRBV6-5 to TRBJ2-3, with 7 positions matching TRBD2. The V segment lost 8 bases and the J segment 0 bases; nucleotides outside the gene matches: 2. Germline assignment: CDR1 MNHEY and CDR2 SVGAGI. The CDR3 runs to 13 residues. CDR3 nucleotides: TGTGCCAGCGGGGGGGATAGCACAGATACGCAGTATTTT. Protein product: CASGGDSTDTQYF.

The genes are TRBV7-9 and TRBJ1-5, with D possibly TRBD1 on 6 matching bases. The V end lost 5 bases, the J end lost 8 bases, and 16 bases lay between the germline ends. The CDR3 spans 14 residues. CDR1 and CDR2 (germline): SEHNR, FQNEAQ (reference sequence). CDR3 loop: CASSPAQGEEPQHF. The CDR3 bases are TGTGCCAGCAGCCCGGCACAGGGTGAGGAGCCCCAGCATTTT.

CDR3 in amino acids: CASRQGMNTEAFF. The CDR3 nucleotides are TGTGCCAGCAGGCAGGGCATGAACACTGAAGCTTTCTTT. V and J are TRBV6-5 and TRBJ1-1, with D possibly TRBD1 on 5 matching bases. With 6 bases removed from V and 0 bases from J, the gap between germline ends came to 8 bases. The CDR3 is 13 residues long. Germline V gene data show CDR1 as MNHEY and CDR2 as SVGAGI.

The chain couples TRBV29-1 to TRBJ2-5; D might be TRBD1 (5 bases). Trimming removed 3 bases from V and 5 bases from J, with 13 bases in between. This CDR3 region has 13 residues. Germline V lookup: CDR1 SQVTM, CDR2 ANQGSEA. The chain's CDR3 is CSVDKLGPETQYF. DNA for the CDR3: TGCAGCGTTGATAAGTTGGGGCCGGAGACCCAGTACTTC.